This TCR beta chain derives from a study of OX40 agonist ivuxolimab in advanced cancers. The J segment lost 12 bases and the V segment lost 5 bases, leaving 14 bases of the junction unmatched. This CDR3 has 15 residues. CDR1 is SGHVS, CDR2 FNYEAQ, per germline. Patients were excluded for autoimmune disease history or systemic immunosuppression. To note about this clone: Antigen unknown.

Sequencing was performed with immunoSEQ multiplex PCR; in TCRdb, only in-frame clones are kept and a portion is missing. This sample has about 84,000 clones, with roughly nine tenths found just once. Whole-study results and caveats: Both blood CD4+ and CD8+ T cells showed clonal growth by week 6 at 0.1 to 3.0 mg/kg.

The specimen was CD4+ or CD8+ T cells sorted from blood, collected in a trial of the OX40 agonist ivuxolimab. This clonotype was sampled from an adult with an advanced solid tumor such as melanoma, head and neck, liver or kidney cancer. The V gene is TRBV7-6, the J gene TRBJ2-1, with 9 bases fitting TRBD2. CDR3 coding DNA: TGTGCCAGCAGCGCCCCGGGACTAGCTGGACGATGGCAGTTCTTC. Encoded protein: CASSAPGLAGRWQFF.